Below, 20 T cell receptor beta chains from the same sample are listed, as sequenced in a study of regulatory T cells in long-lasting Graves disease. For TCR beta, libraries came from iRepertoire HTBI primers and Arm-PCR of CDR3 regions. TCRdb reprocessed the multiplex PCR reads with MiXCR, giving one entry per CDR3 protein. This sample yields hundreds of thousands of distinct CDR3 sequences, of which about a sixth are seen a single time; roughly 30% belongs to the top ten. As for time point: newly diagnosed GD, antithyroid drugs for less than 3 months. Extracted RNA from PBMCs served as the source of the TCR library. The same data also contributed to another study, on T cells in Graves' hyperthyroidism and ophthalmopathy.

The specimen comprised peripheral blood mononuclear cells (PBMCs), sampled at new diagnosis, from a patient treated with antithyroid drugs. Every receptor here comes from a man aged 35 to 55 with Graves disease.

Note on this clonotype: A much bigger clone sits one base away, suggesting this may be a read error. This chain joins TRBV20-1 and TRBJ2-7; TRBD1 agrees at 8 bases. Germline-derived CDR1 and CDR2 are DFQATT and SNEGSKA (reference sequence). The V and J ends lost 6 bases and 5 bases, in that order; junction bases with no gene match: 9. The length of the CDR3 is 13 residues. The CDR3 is CSAFPGQVNEQYF. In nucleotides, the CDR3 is TGCAGTGCCTTTCCGGGACAGGTAAACGAGCAGTACTTC.

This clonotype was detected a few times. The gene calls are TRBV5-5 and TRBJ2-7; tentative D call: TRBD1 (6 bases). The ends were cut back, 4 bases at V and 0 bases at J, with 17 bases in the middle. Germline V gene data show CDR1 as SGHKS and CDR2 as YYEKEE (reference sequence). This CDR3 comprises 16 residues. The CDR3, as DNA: TGTGCCAGCAGCCCGGACCTCAGGGGATACTCCTACGAGCAGTACTTC. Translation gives CASSPDLRGYSYEQYF.

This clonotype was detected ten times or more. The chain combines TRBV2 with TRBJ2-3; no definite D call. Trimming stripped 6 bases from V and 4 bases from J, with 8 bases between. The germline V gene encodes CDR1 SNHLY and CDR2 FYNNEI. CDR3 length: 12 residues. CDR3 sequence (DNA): TGTGCCAGCAGCGCCGACTCAGATACGCAGTATTTT. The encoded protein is CASSADSDTQYF.

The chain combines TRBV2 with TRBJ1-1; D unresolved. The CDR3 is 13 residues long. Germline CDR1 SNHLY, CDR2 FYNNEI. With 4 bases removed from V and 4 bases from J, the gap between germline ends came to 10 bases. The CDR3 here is CASSGFPSTEAFF. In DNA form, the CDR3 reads TGTGCCAGCAGTGGGTTTCCAAGCACTGAAGCTTTCTTT.

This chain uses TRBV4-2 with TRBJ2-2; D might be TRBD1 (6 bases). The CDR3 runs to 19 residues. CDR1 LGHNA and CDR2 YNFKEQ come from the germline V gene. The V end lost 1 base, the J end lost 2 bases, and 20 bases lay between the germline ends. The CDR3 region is CASSQGFFSLGHNTGELFF. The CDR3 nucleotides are TGTGCCAGCAGCCAAGGGTTTTTTAGCTTGGGACATAACACCGGGGAGCTGTTTTTT.

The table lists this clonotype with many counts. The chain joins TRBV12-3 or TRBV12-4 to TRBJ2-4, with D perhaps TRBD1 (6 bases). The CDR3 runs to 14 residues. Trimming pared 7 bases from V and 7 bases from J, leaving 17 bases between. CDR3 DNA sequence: TGTGCCAGCAACCCTCTGGGGGCCGGTAACATTCAGTACTTC. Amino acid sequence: CASNPLGAGNIQYF.

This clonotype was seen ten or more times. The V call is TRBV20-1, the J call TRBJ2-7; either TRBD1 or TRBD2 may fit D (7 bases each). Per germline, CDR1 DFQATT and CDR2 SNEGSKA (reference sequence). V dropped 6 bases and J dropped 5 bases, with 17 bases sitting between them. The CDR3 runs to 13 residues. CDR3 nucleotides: TGCAGTGCCCCAGGGAGGGGGCTCGACGAGCAGTACTTC. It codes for CSAPGRGLDEQYF.

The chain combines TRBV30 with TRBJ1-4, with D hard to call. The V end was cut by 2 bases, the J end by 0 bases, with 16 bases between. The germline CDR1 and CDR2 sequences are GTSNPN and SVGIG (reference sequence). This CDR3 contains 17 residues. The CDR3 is CAWSPGRARATNEKLFF. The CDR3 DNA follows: TGTGCCTGGAGTCCCGGGCGCGCCCGAGCAACTAATGAAAAACTGTTTTTT.

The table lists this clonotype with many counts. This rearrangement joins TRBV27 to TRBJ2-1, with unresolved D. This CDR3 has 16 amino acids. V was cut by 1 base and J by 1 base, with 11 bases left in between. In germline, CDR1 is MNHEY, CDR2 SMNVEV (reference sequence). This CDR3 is CASSLYSDGSYNEQFF. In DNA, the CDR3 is TGTGCCAGCAGTTTATACTCTGACGGATCCTACAATGAGCAGTTCTTC.

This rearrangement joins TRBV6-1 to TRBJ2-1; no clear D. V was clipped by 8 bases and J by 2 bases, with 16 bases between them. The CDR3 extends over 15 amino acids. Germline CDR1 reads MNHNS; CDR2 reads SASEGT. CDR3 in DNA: TGTGCCAGCCGTACTGGAGCGAACACCTACAATGAGCAGTTCTTC. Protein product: CASRTGANTYNEQFF.

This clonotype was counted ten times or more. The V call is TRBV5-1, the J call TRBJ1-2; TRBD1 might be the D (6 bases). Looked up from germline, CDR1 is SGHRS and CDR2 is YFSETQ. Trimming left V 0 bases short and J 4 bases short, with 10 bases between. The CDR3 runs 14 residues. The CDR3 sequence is CASSLGQAAYGYTF. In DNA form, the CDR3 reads TGCGCCAGCAGCTTGGGACAGGCGGCCTATGGCTACACCTTC.

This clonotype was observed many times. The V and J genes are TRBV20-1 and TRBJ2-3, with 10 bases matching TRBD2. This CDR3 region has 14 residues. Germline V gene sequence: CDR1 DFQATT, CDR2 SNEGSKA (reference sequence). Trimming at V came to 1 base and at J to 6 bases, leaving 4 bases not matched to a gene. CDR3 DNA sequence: TGCAGTGCTAGAGGGACTAGCGGTGTGGATACGCAGTATTTT. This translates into CSARGTSGVDTQYF.

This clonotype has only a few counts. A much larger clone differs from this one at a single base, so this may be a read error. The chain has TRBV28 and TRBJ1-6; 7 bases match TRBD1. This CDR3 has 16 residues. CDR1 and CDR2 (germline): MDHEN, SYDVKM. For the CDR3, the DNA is TGTGCCGGCAGTTGGCCCCGGGCCAGGGGGTACTCACCCCTCCACTTT. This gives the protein CAGSWPRARGYSPLHF. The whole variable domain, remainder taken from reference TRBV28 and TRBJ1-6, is DVKVTQSSRYLVKRTGEKVFLECVQDMDHENMFWYRQDPGLGLRLIYFSYDVKMKEKGDIPEGYSVSREKKERFSLILESASTNQTSMYLCAGSWPRARGYSPLHFGNGTRLTVT.

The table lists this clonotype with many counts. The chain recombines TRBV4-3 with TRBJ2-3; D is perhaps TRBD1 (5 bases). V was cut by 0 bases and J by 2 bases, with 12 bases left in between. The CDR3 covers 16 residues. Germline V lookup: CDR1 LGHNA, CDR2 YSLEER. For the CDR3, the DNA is TGCGCCAGCAGCCAAGACCAGGGATTCTTCACAGATACGCAGTATTTT. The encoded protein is CASSQDQGFFTDTQYF.

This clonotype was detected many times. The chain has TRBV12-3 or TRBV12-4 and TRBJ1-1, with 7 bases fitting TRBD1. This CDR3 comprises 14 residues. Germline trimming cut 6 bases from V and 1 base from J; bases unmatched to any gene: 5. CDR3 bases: TGTGCCAGCAGCCCGGGACAGCCGAACACTGAAGCTTTCTTT. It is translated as CASSPGQPNTEAFF.

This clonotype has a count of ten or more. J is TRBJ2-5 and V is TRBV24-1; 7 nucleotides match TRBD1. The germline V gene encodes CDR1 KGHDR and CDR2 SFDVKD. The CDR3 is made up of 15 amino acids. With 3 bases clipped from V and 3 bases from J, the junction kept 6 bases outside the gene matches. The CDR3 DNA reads TGTGCCACCAGTGATCCGGGACAGCCAGAAGAGACCCAGTACTTC. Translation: CATSDPGQPEETQYF.

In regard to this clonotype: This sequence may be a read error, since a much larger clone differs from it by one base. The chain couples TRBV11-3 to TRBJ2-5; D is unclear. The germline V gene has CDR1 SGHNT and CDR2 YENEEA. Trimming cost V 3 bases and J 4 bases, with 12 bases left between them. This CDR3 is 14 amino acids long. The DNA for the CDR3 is TGTGCCAGCAGCTTCCGACCAGAAGGAGAGACCCAGTACTTC. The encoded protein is CASSFRPEGETQYF.

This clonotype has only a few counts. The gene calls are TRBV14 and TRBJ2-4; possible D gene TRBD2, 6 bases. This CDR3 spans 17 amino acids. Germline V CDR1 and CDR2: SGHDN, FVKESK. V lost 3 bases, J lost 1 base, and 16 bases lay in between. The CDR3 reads CASSQDGSEGAKNIQYF. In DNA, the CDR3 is TGTGCCAGCAGCCAGGACGGGAGTGAGGGGGCCAAAAACATTCAGTACTTC.

This CDR3 is CASTRGPGQGLNSPLHF. CDR3 DNA sequence: TGTGCCAGCACCAGAGGGCCGGGACAGGGCTTAAACTCACCCCTCCACTTT. This chain joins TRBV6-1 and TRBJ1-6, with 9 bases fitting TRBD1. This CDR3 comprises 17 residues. V lost 7 bases to trimming and J lost 10 bases; unmatched junction nucleotides: 17. Germline-derived CDR1 and CDR2 are MNHNS and SASEGT.

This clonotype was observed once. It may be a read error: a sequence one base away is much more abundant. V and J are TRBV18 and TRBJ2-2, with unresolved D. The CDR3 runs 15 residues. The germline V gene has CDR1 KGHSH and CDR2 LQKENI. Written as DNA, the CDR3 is TGTGTCAGCTCACCGGACGGATTTAACACCGGGGAGCTGTTTTTT. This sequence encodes CVSSPDGFNTGELFF.